Listed below are T cell receptor beta chains from one sample, sequenced in a study of T cells in Graves' hyperthyroidism and ophthalmopathy. TCRdb used MiXCR to reprocess the multiplex PCR reads, holding one entry per CDR3 protein. Found here are over 450,000 distinct CDR3 sequences, approximately 15% of them singletons; the top ten hold less than 20%. The sample comprised blood. Receptors originate from a woman under 30 with Graves' hyperthyroidism. Both conserved end residues are part of each CDR3. D genes are given only for firm matches. The listing skips clone size in some rows; elsewhere it reads once, few, many or a size class.

clone size: many; D gene: TRBD2; V gene: TRBV3-1; J gene: TRBJ2-1; CDR3 protein: CASSARWTSGSHNEQFF; CDR3 DNA: TGTGCCAGCAGCGCGCGTTGGACTAGCGGGAGCCACAATGAGCAGTTCTTC
clone size: many; D gene: TRBD2; V gene: TRBV11-2; J gene: TRBJ2-1; CDR3 protein: CASSLSSGDIYNEQFF; CDR3 DNA: TGTGCCAGCAGCTTAAGTAGCGGGGACATTTACAATGAGCAGTTCTTC
clone size: many; D gene: -; V gene: TRBV3-1; J gene: TRBJ1-4; CDR3 protein: CASSHRTPRLFF; CDR3 DNA: TGTGCCAGCAGCCACCGGACACCCAGACTGTTTTTT
clone size: few; D gene: -; V gene: TRBV20-1; J gene: TRBJ1-2; CDR3 protein: CSARGKREAGYTF; CDR3 DNA: TGCAGTGCTAGAGGAAAGCGGGAGGCTGGCTACACCTTC
clone size: many; D gene: -; V gene: TRBV6-5; J gene: TRBJ1-2; CDR3 protein: CASSYTGTPEGGYTF; CDR3 DNA: TGTGCCAGCAGTTACACCGGGACTCCCGAAGGTGGCTACACCTTC
clone size: many; D gene: TRBD1; V gene: TRBV10-3; J gene: TRBJ1-5; CDR3 protein: CAISAAGTGDHREPQHF; CDR3 DNA: TGTGCCATCAGCGCGGCTGGGACAGGGGATCACCGGGAGCCCCAGCATTTT
clone size: few; D gene: -; V gene: TRBV5-1; J gene: TRBJ2-7; CDR3 protein: CASSYRVDEQYF; CDR3 DNA: TGCGCCAGCAGCTACAGGGTCGATGAGCAGTACTTC
clone size: -; D gene: TRBD2; V gene: TRBV19; J gene: TRBJ2-1; CDR3 protein: CASRSLAGGPLEQFF; CDR3 DNA: TGTGCCAGTAGAAGCCTAGCGGGAGGGCCCCTTGAGCAGTTCTTC
clone size: few; D gene: -; V gene: TRBV18; J gene: TRBJ2-3; CDR3 protein: CASSPPQGDTQYF; CDR3 DNA: TGTGCCAGCTCACCACCTCAGGGAGATACGCAGTATTTT
clone size: -; D gene: TRBD2; V gene: TRBV20-1; J gene: TRBJ2-1; CDR3 protein: CSARRLAGDLYNEQFF; CDR3 DNA: TGCAGTGCTCGCAGACTAGCGGGAGACCTCTACAATGAGCAGTTCTTC
clone size: many; D gene: -; V gene: TRBV19; J gene: TRBJ1-4; CDR3 protein: CASRTYRGDSEKLFF; CDR3 DNA: TGTGCCAGTAGGACTTATCGGGGGGATAGTGAAAAACTGTTTTTT
clone size: -; D gene: -; V gene: TRBV29-1; J gene: TRBJ2-2; CDR3 protein: CSVARGAMDTGELFF; CDR3 DNA: TGCAGCGTTGCTCGAGGGGCAATGGACACCGGGGAGCTGTTTTTT
clone size: many; D gene: -; V gene: TRBV7-9; J gene: TRBJ2-7; CDR3 protein: CASSLAQGSIYEQYF; CDR3 DNA: TGTGCCAGCAGCTTAGCCCAGGGCTCAATCTACGAGCAGTACTTC
clone size: many; D gene: TRBD1; V gene: TRBV13; J gene: TRBJ1-5; CDR3 protein: CASSQTGSNQPQHF; CDR3 DNA: TGTGCCAGCAGCCAGACAGGGAGCAATCAGCCCCAGCATTTT
clone size: many; D gene: -; V gene: TRBV18; J gene: TRBJ1-5; CDR3 protein: CASSPSGTPKGNQPQHF; CDR3 DNA: TGTGCCAGCTCTCCGTCGGGGACTCCAAAGGGCAATCAGCCCCAGCATTTT
clone size: many; D gene: -; V gene: TRBV12-3/TRBV12-4; J gene: TRBJ2-1; CDR3 protein: CASSVGAAEQFF; CDR3 DNA: TGTGCCAGCAGTGTAGGGGCCGCTGAGCAGTTCTTC
clone size: many; D gene: TRBD1; V gene: TRBV20-1; J gene: TRBJ2-1; CDR3 protein: CSARSLQGARDYNEQFF; CDR3 DNA: TGCAGTGCTAGAAGCCTACAGGGGGCGCGAGATTACAATGAGCAGTTCTTC
clone size: few; D gene: TRBD2; V gene: TRBV20-1; J gene: TRBJ2-1; CDR3 protein: CSPTSGKVYEQFF; CDR3 DNA: TGCAGTCCGACTAGCGGGAAGGTTTATGAGCAGTTCTTC
clone size: few; D gene: TRBD1; V gene: TRBV7-3; J gene: TRBJ2-1; CDR3 protein: CASSFPGQGNNEQFF; CDR3 DNA: TGTGCCAGCAGCTTCCCGGGACAGGGGAACAATGAGCAGTTCTTC
clone size: -; D gene: -; V gene: TRBV7-9; J gene: TRBJ1-1; CDR3 protein: CASSYEETEAFF; CDR3 DNA: TGTGCCAGCAGCTACGAGGAGACTGAAGCTTTCTTT
clone size: few; D gene: -; V gene: TRBV5-1; J gene: TRBJ2-3; CDR3 protein: CASSLMEVFGTDTQYF; CDR3 DNA: TGCGCCAGCAGCTTGATGGAGGTCTTTGGCACAGATACGCAGTATTTT
clone size: many; D gene: -; V gene: TRBV29-1; J gene: TRBJ2-7; CDR3 protein: CSGGESHEQYF; CDR3 DNA: TGCAGCGGGGGAGAGAGCCACGAGCAGTACTTC
clone size: many; D gene: -; V gene: TRBV3-1; J gene: TRBJ2-3; CDR3 protein: CASSQEDFSTDTQYF; CDR3 DNA: TGTGCCAGCAGCCAAGAAGACTTTTCCACAGATACGCAGTATTTT
clone size: -; D gene: TRBD2; V gene: TRBV7-9; J gene: TRBJ2-7; CDR3 protein: CASSPGSGRWPLLSYEQYF; CDR3 DNA: TGTGCCAGCAGCCCCGGATCCGGGAGGTGGCCCCTACTCTCCTACGAGCAGTACTTC
clone size: -; D gene: TRBD1; V gene: TRBV6-5; J gene: TRBJ2-3; CDR3 protein: CASSSLQGATQYF; CDR3 DNA: TGTGCCAGCAGTTCCCTACAGGGGGCAACGCAGTATTTT
clone size: many; D gene: TRBD1; V gene: TRBV18; J gene: TRBJ1-2; CDR3 protein: CASSSGPTGHYGYTF; CDR3 DNA: TGTGCCAGCTCATCCGGACCGACAGGGCACTATGGCTACACCTTC
clone size: -; D gene: TRBD2; V gene: TRBV7-8; J gene: TRBJ2-7; CDR3 protein: CASSLDAGGTLEQYF; CDR3 DNA: TGTGCCAGCAGCTTAGATGCGGGAGGAACTCTCGAGCAGTACTTC
clone size: -; D gene: -; V gene: TRBV19; J gene: TRBJ1-2; CDR3 protein: CASSPIGTGYSYGYTF; CDR3 DNA: TGTGCCAGTAGCCCTATCGGTACAGGGTATAGCTATGGCTACACCTTC
clone size: -; D gene: TRBD1; V gene: TRBV9; J gene: TRBJ1-2; CDR3 protein: CASSAWGDRENGYTF; CDR3 DNA: TGTGCCAGCAGCGCCTGGGGGGACAGGGAGAATGGCTACACCTTC
clone size: -; D gene: -; V gene: TRBV6-2/TRBV6-3; J gene: TRBJ1-6; CDR3 protein: CASSHEGGDSPLHF; CDR3 DNA: TGTGCCAGCAGTCATGAGGGGGGCGATTCACCCCTCCACTTT
clone size: many; D gene: -; V gene: TRBV12-3/TRBV12-4; J gene: TRBJ1-5; CDR3 protein: CASSASDQPQHF; CDR3 DNA: TGTGCCAGCAGCGCGTCGGATCAGCCCCAGCATTTT
clone size: many; D gene: -; V gene: TRBV3-1; J gene: TRBJ2-5; CDR3 protein: CASSQDPESRQTQYF; CDR3 DNA: TGTGCCAGCAGCCAAGATCCAGAATCCCGCCAGACCCAGTACTTC
clone size: -; D gene: -; V gene: TRBV10-3; J gene: TRBJ2-7; CDR3 protein: CAISQLDYSYEQYF; CDR3 DNA: TGTGCCATCAGTCAACTCGACTATTCCTACGAGCAGTACTTC
clone size: few; D gene: TRBD1; V gene: TRBV19; J gene: TRBJ1-2; CDR3 protein: CASGTGTYGYTF; CDR3 DNA: TGTGCCAGCGGGACAGGGACGTATGGCTACACCTTC
clone size: many; D gene: TRBD1; V gene: TRBV5-1; J gene: TRBJ2-2; CDR3 protein: CASSFPGQGTGELFF; CDR3 DNA: TGCGCCAGCAGCTTCCCGGGACAGGGGACCGGGGAGCTGTTTTTT
clone size: many; D gene: TRBD2; V gene: TRBV7-3; J gene: TRBJ2-1; CDR3 protein: CASSLSGSLSYNEQFF; CDR3 DNA: TGTGCCAGCAGCTTAAGCGGGAGTCTCTCCTACAATGAGCAGTTCTTC
clone size: few; D gene: TRBD1; V gene: TRBV12-3/TRBV12-4; J gene: TRBJ1-5; CDR3 protein: CASSRQGAVNGNQPQHF; CDR3 DNA: TGTGCCAGCTCACGCCAGGGGGCGGTGAACGGCAATCAGCCCCAGCATTTT
clone size: many; D gene: TRBD1; V gene: TRBV18; J gene: TRBJ2-1; CDR3 protein: CASSPPPGQGRNEQFF; CDR3 DNA: TGTGCCAGCTCACCACCTCCGGGACAGGGTAGGAATGAGCAGTTCTTC
clone size: -; D gene: TRBD2; V gene: TRBV2; J gene: TRBJ2-1; CDR3 protein: CASSETRTSGYNEQFF; CDR3 DNA: TGTGCCAGCAGTGAAACAAGGACTAGCGGTTACAATGAGCAGTTCTTC
clone size: many; D gene: -; V gene: TRBV6-1; J gene: TRBJ1-1; CDR3 protein: CASSEAPGGNTEAFF; CDR3 DNA: TGTGCCAGCAGTGAGGCACCCGGCGGGAACACTGAAGCTTTCTTT
clone size: -; D gene: -; V gene: TRBV4-2; J gene: TRBJ1-2; CDR3 protein: CASSQNEGSSNYGYTF; CDR3 DNA: TGTGCCAGCAGCCAAAACGAGGGGTCGTCGAACTATGGCTACACCTTC
clone size: many; D gene: -; V gene: TRBV15; J gene: TRBJ1-2; CDR3 protein: CATSRDQGAYGYTF; CDR3 DNA: TGTGCCACCAGCAGAGACCAGGGAGCGTATGGCTACACCTTC
clone size: many; D gene: -; V gene: TRBV27; J gene: TRBJ1-2; CDR3 protein: CASSRRLLGAGIRGVYGYTF; CDR3 DNA: TGTGCCAGCAGTAGGAGGCTACTAGGGGCAGGCATCAGAGGCGTCTATGGCTACACCTTC
clone size: -; D gene: -; V gene: TRBV19; J gene: TRBJ2-1; CDR3 protein: CASSTPLGRYNEQFF; CDR3 DNA: TGTGCCAGTAGTACGCCACTGGGACGGTACAATGAGCAGTTCTTC
clone size: many; D gene: TRBD2; V gene: TRBV27; J gene: TRBJ2-1; CDR3 protein: CASSLGTSAFNEQFF; CDR3 DNA: TGTGCCAGCAGTTTAGGGACTAGCGCTTTCAATGAGCAGTTCTTC
clone size: few; D gene: TRBD1; V gene: TRBV19; J gene: TRBJ2-2; CDR3 protein: CASSLGQLHTGELFF; CDR3 DNA: TGTGCCAGTAGCTTGGGACAGTTACACACCGGGGAGCTGTTTTTT